The clone carrying this T cell receptor beta chain was counted a few times. The data originate from a study of glioma-infiltrating T cells. Across the study: Samples included WHO grade II oligodendrogliomas or astrocytomas and initial-diagnosis grade IV glioblastomas.

Trimming cost V 3 bases and J 2 bases, with 20 bases left between them. Germline loops: CDR1 MNHEY, CDR2 SMNVEV (reference sequence). The CDR3 covers 17 residues. The iRepertoire nested amplicon-rescue multiplex PCR amplified TCR alpha and beta CDR3s from RNA. For one-step reverse transcription and amplification, roughly 100-400 ng of tissue mRNA or PBMC total RNA was used. MiXCR was run by TCRdb on the multiplex PCR reads, yielding one entry per CDR3 protein. The top ten hold approximately 12% of the sample, which has about 410,000 distinct CDR3 sequences, around 45% seen once. The specimen was glioma tissue, nonneoplastic brain tissue, or PBMCs (not recorded which). This receptor was taken from a human donor with low-grade glioma or glioblastoma, undergoing nonglioma brain surgery, or in good health (not recorded which). The V and J genes are TRBV27 and TRBJ2-7; D ambiguous. CDR3 nucleotides: TGTGCCAGCAGTTTGGTGGGCTTCGGGCTACCAGCCTACGAGCAGTACTTC. It encodes CASSLVGFGLPAYEQYF.